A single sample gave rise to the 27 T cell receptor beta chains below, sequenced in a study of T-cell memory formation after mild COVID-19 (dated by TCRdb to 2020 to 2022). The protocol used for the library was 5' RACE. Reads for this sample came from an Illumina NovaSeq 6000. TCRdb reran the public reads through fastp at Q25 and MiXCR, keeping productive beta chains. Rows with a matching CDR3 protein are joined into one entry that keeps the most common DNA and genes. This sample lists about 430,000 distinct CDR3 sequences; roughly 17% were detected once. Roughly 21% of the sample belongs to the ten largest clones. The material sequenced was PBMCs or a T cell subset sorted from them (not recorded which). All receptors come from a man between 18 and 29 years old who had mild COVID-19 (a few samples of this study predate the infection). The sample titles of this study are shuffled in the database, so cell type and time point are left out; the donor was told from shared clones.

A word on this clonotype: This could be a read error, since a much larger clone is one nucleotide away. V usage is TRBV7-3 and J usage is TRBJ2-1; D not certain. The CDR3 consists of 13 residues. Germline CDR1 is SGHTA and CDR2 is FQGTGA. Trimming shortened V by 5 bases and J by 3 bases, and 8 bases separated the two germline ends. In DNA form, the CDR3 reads TGTGCCAGCAGCACCTCAGACTACAATGAGCAGTTCTTC. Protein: CASSTSDYNEQFF. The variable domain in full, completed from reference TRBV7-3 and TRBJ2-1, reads GAGVSQTPSNKVTEKGKYVELRCDPISGHTALYWYRQSLGQGPEFLIYFQGTGAADDSGLPNDRFFAVRPEGSVSTLKIQRTERGDSAVYLCASSTSDYNEQFFGPGTRLTVL.

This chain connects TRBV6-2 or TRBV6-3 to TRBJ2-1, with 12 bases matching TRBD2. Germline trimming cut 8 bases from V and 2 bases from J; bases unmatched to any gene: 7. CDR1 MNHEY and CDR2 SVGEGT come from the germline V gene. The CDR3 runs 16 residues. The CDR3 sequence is CASCSTSGGPYNEQFF. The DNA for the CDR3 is TGTGCCAGCTGCTCGACTAGCGGGGGACCCTACAATGAGCAGTTCTTC.

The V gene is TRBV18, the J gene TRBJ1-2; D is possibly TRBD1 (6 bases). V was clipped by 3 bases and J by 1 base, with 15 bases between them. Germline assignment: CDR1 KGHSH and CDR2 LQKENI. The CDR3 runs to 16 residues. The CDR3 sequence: CASSPSGQTNNYGYTF. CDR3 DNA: TGTGCCAGCTCACCCTCCGGACAGACCAATAACTATGGCTACACCTTC.

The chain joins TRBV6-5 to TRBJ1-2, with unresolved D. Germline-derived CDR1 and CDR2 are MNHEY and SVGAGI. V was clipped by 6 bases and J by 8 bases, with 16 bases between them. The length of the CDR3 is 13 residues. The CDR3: CASRTGPLGGYTF. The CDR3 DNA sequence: TGTGCCAGCAGGACTGGCCCCCTGGGGGGCTACACCTTC.

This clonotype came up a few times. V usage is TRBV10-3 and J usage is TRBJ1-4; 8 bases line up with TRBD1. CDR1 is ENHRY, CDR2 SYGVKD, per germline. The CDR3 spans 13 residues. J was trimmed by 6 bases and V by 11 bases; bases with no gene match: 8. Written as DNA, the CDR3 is TGTGCCCTATCACAGGGGGATGATGAAAAACTGTTTTTT. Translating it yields CALSQGDDEKLFF.

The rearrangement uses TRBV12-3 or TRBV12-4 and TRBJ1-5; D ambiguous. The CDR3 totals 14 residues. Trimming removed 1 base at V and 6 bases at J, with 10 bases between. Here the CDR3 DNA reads TGTGCCAGCAGTTTAGATCCCCCGGGTCAGCCCCAGCATTTT. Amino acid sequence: CASSLDPPGQPQHF.

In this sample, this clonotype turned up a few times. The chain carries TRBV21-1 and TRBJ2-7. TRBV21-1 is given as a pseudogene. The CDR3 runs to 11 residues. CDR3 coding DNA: TGTGCCAGCAGCAAGGAATACGAGCAGTACGTC. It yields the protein CASSKEYEQYV.

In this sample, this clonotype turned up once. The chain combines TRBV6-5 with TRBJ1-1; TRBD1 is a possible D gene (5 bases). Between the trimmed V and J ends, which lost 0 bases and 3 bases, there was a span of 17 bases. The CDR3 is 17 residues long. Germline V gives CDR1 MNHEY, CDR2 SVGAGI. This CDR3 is CASSYSIRVRDDTEAFF. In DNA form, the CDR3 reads TGTGCCAGCAGTTACTCGATTCGTGTCAGGGACGACACTGAAGCTTTCTTT.

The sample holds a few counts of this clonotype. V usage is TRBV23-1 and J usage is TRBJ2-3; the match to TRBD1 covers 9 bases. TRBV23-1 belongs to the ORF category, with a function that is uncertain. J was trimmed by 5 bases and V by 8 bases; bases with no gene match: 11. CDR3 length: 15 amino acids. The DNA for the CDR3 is TGCGCCAGCCCCGGCCGGGACAGGGAAAAAGATACGCAGTATTTT. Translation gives CASPGRDREKDTQYF.

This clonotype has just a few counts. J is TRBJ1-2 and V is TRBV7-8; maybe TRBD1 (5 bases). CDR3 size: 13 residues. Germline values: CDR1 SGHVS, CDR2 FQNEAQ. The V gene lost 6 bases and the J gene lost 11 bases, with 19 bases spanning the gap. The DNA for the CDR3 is TGTGCCAGCAGGGGGGGGGAGGGCTCCCCTTACACCTTC. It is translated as CASRGGEGSPYTF.

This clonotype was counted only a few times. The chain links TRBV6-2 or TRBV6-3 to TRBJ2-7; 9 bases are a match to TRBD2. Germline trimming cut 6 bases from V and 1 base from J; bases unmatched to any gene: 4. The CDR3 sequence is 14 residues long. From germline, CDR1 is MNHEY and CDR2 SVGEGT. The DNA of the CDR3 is TGTGCCAGCAGGAGCGGGGGGCGGTCCTACGAGCAGTACTTC. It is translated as CASRSGGRSYEQYF.

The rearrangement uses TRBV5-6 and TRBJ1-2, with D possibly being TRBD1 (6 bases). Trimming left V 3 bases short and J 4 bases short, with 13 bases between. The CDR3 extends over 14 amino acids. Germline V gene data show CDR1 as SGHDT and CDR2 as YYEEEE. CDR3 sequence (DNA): TGTGCCAGCAGCTCGAAGGGGGGGAGCTATGGCTACACCTTC. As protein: CASSSKGGSYGYTF. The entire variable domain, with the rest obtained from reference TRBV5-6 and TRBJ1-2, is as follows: DAGVTQSPTHLIKTRGQQVTLRCSPKSGHDTVSWYQQALGQGPQFIFQYYEEEERQRGNFPDRFSGHQFPNYSSELNVNALLLGDSALYLCASSSKGGSYGYTFGSGTRLTVV.

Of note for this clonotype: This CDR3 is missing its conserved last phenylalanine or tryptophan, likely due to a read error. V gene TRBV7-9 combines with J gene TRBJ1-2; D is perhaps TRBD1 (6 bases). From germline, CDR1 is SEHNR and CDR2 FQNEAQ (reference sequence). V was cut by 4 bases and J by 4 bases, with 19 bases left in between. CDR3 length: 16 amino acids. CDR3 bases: TGTGCCAGCAGCTCCCCTCAGGGGAGGATGGTCTATGGCTACACCTCC. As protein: CASSSPQGRMVYGYTS.

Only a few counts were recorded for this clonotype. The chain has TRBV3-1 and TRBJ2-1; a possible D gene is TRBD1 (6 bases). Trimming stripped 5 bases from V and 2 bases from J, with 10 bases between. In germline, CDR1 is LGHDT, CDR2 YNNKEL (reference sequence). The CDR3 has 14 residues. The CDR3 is CASSFTGTYNEQFF. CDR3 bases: TGTGCCAGCAGCTTCACAGGGACCTACAATGAGCAGTTCTTC.

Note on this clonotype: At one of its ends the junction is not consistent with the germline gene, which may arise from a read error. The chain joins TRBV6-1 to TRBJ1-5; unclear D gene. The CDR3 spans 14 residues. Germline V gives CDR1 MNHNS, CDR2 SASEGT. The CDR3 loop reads CASSDTNTNQHQHF. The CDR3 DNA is TGTGCCAGCAGTGACACGAACACCAATCAGCACCAGCATTTT.

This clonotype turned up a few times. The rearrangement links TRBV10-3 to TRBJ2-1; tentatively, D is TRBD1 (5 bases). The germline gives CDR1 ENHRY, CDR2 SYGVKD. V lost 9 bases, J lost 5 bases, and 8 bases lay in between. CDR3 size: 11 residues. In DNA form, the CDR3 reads TGTGCCATAGGGGAAAACAATGAGCAGTTCTTC. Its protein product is CAIGENNEQFF.

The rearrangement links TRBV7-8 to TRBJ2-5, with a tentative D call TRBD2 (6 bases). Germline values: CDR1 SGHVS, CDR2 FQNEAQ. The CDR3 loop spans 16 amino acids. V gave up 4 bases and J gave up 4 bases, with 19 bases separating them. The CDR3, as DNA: TGTGCCAGCAGCTCGTCCCGGGACTCTCTCTTAGAGACCCAGTACTTC. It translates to CASSSSRDSLLETQYF.

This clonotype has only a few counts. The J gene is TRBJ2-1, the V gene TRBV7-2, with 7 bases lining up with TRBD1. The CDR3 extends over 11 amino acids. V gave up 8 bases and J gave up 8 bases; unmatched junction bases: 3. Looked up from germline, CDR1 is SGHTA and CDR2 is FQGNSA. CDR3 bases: TGTGCCAGCGACAGGGTCGATGAGCAGTTCTTC. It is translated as CASDRVDEQFF.

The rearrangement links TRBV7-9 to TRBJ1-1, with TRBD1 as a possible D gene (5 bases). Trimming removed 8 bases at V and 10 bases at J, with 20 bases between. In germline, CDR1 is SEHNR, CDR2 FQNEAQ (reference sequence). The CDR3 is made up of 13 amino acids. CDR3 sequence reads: CASYYRGAGGAFF. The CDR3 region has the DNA TGTGCCAGCTACTACCGAGGGGCAGGAGGAGCTTTCTTT.

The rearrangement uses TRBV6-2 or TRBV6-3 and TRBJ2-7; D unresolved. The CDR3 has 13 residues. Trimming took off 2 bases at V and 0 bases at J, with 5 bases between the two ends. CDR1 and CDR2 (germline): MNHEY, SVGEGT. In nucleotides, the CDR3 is TGTGCCAGCAGTTACGTCCTCTCCTACGAGCAGTACTTC. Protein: CASSYVLSYEQYF.

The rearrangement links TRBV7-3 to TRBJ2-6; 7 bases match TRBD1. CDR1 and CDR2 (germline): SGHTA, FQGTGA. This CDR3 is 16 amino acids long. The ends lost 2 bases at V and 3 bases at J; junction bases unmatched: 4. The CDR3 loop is CASSLAGGLGANVLTF. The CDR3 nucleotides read TGTGCCAGCAGCTTAGCAGGGGGTCTTGGGGCCAACGTCCTGACTTTC.

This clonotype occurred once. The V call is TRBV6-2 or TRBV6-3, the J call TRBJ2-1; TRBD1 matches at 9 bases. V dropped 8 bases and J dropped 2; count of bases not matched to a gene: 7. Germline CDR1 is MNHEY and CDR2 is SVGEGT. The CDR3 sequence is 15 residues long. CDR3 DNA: TGTGCCAGCGCTCCAACAGGGGGCCCCTACAATGAGCAGTTCTTC. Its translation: CASAPTGGPYNEQFF.

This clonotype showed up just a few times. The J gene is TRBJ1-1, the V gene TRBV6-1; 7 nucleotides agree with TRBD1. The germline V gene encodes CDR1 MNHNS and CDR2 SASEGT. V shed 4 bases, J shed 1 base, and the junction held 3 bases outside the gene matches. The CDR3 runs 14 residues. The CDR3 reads CASSADRTNTEAFF. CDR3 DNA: TGTGCCAGCAGTGCGGACAGGACGAACACTGAAGCTTTCTTT.

This chain's CDR3 is CSVEEDRVGGEQYF. The CDR3 DNA reads as TGCAGCGTTGAGGAGGACAGGGTGGGAGGGGAGCAGTACTTC. V gene TRBV29-1 combines with J gene TRBJ2-7; perhaps TRBD1 as D (8 bases). Looked up from germline, CDR1 is SQVTM and CDR2 is ANQGSEA. The CDR3 contains 14 residues. V was pared by 3 bases and J by 7 bases, with 19 bases between.

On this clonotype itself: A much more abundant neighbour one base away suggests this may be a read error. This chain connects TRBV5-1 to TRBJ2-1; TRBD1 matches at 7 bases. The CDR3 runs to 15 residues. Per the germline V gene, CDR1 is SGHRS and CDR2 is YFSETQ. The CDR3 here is CDSRFRGDSYNEQFF. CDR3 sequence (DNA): TGCGACAGCAGGTTTCGTGGGGACAGCTACAATGAGCAGTTCTTC.

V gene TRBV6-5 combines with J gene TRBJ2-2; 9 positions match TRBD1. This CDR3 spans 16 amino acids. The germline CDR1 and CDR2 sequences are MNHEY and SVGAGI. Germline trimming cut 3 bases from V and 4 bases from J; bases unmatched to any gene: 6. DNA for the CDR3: TGTGCCAGCAGTTATTCGGACAGGGGTGTCACCGGGGAGCTGTTTTTT. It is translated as CASSYSDRGVTGELFF.

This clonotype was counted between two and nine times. The CDR3 DNA sequence: TGTGCCAGCGGGTCGAAGTCGGACCACACAGATACGCAGTATTTT. This encodes CASGSKSDHTDTQYF. The rearrangement joins TRBV28 to TRBJ2-3; D gene uncertain. Trimming took 8 bases from V and 2 from J, leaving 17 bases between them. The CDR3 covers 15 residues. Germline V gene data show CDR1 as MDHEN and CDR2 as SYDVKM.